This T cell receptor (beta chain) was obtained from a study of T-cell reconstitution after alpha-beta-depleted transplantation in children. This clonotype was counted ten times or more. The authors prepared the TCRbeta library with unique molecular identifiers. TCRdb passed the PCR reads through MiXCR, listing each CDR3 protein once. The data contain some 200,000 distinct CDR3 sequences, 5.5% to 7% of them singletons. The TCR originated in a girl under two years old with combined immunodeficiency, due to receive a stem cell transplant. The sample in question was PBMCs, obtained before TCRalphabeta/CD19-depleted stem cell transplant.

CDR3 in amino acids: CSVDSGVTEAFF. CDR3 coding DNA: TGCAGCGTTGATTCAGGGGTAACTGAAGCTTTCTTT. This sequence joins TRBV29-1 and TRBJ1-1; a weak D match, TRBD1 (6 bases). Germline V gene data show CDR1 as SQVTM and CDR2 as ANQGSEA. V was shortened by 3 bases and J by 5 bases, with 10 bases between the two germline ends. The length of the CDR3 is 12 residues.